Sequencing of this T cell receptor (beta chain) was carried out in a study of blood T cell repertoires in COVID-19. Original data processing: Researchers report that nucleated cell counts were estimated from reference gene primer amplification. This table comes from immunoSEQ multiplex PCR, and its TCRdb copy is limited to in-frame clones, with some not included. The V and J calls and clone size are taken from that table; D and trimming were inferred from the DNA. The sample contains about 100,000 clones, roughly 79% of which appear only once. Germline V gene sequence: CDR1 KGHSH, CDR2 LQKENI. V lost 6 bases and J lost 4, with 19 bases in between. The CDR3 length is 15 residues. The Seattle patients joined while their infection was active and were tracked longitudinally afterward.

This TCR derives from a man aged 80 or over with COVID-19, enrolled during active disease. Specimen: peripheral blood. This chain joins TRBV18 and TRBJ2-7; D uncertain. CDR3 nucleotide sequence: TGTGCCAGCTCGTACACTGGAGATGTGGATTACGAGCAGTACTTC. Amino acid sequence: CASSYTGDVDYEQYF.